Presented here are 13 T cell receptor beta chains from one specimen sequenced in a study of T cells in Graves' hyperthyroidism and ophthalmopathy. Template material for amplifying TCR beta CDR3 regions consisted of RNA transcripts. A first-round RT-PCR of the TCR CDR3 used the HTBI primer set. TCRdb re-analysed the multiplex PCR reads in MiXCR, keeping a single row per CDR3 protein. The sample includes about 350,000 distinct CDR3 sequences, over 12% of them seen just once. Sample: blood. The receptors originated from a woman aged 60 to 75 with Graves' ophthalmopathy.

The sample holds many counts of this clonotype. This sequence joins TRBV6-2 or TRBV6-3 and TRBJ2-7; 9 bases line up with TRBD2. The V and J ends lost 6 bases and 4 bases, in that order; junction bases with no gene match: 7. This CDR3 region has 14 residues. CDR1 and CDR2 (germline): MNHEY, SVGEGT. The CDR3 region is CASSPREGRYEQYF. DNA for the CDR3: TGTGCCAGCAGCCCGCGGGAGGGCCGTTACGAGCAGTACTTC.

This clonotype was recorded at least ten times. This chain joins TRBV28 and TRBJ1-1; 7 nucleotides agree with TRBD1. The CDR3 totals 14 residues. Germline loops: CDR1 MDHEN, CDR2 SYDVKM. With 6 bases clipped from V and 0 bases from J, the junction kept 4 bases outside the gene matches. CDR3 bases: TGTGCCAGCAGCCAGGGACAGCTGAACACTGAAGCTTTCTTT. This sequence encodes CASSQGQLNTEAFF.

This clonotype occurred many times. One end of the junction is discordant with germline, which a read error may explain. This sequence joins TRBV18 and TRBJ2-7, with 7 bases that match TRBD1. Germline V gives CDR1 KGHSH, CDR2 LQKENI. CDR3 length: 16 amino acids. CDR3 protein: CASSSPPDRVFHEQYF. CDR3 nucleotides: TGTGCCAGCTCATCACCTCCCGACAGGGTCTTCCACGAGCAGTACTTC. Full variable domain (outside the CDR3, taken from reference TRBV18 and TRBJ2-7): NAGVMQNPRHLVRRRGQEARLRCSPMKGHSHVYWYRQLPEEGLKFMVYLQKENIIDESGMPKERFSAEFPKEGPSILRIQQVVRGDSAAYFCASSSPPDRVFHEQYFGPGTRLTVT.

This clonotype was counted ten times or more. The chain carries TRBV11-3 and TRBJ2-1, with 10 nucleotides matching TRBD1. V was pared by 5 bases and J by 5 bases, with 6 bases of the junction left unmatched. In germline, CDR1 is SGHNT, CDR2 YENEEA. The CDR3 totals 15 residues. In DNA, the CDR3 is TGTGCCAGCAGCGCCCCCGGGACAGGGGACAATGAGCAGTTCTTC. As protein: CASSAPGTGDNEQFF.

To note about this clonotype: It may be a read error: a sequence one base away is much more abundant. CDR3 bases: TGTGCCACCAGTGGCTACTCGGGGGGAACGAACACCGGGGAGCTGTTTTTT. It specifies CATSGYSGGTNTGELFF. The rearrangement uses TRBV24-1 and TRBJ2-2; TRBD2 matches 7 bases. The CDR3 consists of 17 residues. The germline V gene has CDR1 KGHDR and CDR2 SFDVKD. V shed 5 bases, J shed 0 bases, and the junction held 8 bases outside the gene matches.

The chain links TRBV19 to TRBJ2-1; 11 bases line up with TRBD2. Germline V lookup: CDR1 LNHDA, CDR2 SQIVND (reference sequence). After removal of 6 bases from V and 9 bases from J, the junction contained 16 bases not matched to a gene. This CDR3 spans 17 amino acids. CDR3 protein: CASSPPPTSGIWGEQFF. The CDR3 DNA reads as TGTGCCAGTAGCCCCCCCCCGACTAGCGGGATATGGGGTGAGCAGTTCTTC.

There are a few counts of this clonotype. CDR3 coding DNA: TGTGCCACCAGTGATCCGCTAGCGGGGGCCTCCAATGAGCAGTTCTTC. Encoded protein: CATSDPLAGASNEQFF. The chain combines TRBV24-1 with TRBJ2-1; 10 nucleotides line up with TRBD2. CDR3 length equals 16 residues. Germline loops: CDR1 KGHDR, CDR2 SFDVKD. The V segment lost 3 bases and the J segment 6 bases; nucleotides outside the gene matches: 7.

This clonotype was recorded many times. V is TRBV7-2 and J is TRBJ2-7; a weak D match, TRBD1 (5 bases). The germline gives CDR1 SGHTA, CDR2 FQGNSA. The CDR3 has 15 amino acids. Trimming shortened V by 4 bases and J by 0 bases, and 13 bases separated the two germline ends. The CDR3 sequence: CASSYSQGSSYEQYF. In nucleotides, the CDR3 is TGTGCCAGCAGCTACTCTCAGGGCAGCTCCTACGAGCAGTACTTC.

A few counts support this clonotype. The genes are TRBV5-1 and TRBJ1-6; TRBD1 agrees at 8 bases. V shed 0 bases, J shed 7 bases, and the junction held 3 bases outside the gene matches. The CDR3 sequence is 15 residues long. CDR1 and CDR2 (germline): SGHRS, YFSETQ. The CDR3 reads CASSLDYRGNSPLHF. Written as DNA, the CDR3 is TGCGCCAGCAGCTTGGATTACAGGGGGAATTCACCCCTCCACTTT. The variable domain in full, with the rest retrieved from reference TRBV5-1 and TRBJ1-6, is KAGVTQTPRYLIKTRGQQVTLSCSPISGHRSVSWYQQTPGQGLQFLFEYFSETQRNKGNFPGRFSGRQFSNSRSEMNVSTLELGDSALYLCASSLDYRGNSPLHFGNGTRLTVT.

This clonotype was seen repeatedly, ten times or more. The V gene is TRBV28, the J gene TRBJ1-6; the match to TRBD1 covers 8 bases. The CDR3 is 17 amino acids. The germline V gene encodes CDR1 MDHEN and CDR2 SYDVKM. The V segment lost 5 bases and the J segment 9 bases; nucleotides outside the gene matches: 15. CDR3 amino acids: CASSLWTGQTLGSPLHF. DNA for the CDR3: TGTGCCAGCAGTCTGTGGACAGGGCAAACCCTGGGTTCACCCCTCCACTTT.

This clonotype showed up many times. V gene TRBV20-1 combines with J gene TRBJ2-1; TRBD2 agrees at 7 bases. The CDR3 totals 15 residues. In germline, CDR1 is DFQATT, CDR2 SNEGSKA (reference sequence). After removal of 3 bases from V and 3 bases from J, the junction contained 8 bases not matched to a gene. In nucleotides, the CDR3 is TGCAGTGCTAGGGCCTTCCGCGGGAGCTACAATGAGCAGTTCTTC. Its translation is CSARAFRGSYNEQFF.

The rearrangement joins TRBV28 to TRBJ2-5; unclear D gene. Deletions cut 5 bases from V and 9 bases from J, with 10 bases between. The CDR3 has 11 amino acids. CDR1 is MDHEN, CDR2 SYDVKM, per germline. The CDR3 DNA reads TGTGCCAGCAGTCCCTCCCGGGCCCAGTACTTC. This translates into CASSPSRAQYF.

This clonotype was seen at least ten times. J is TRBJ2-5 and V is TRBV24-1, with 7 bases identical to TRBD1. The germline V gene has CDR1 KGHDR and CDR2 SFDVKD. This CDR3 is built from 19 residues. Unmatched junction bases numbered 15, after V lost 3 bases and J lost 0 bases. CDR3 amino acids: CATSDDRDRVGANQETQYF. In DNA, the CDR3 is TGTGCCACCAGTGATGACCGTGACAGGGTGGGCGCCAACCAAGAGACCCAGTACTTC.